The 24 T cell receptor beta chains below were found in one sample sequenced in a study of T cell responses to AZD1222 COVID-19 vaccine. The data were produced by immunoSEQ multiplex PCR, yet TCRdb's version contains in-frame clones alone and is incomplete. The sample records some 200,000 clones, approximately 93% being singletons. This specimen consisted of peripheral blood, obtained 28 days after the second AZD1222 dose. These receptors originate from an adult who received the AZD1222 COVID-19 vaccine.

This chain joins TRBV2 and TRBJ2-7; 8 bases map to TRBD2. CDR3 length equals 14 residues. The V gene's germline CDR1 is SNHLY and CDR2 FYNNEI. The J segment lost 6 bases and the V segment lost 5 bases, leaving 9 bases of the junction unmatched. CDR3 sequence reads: CASSRTSPWGEQYF. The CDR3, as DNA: TGTGCCAGCAGTAGGACTAGCCCTTGGGGCGAGCAGTACTTC. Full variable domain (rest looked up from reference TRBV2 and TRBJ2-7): EPEVTQTPSHQVTQMGQEVILRCVPISNHLYFYWYRQILGQKVEFLVSFYNNEISEKSEIFDDQFSVERPDGSNFTLKIRSTKLEDSAMYFCASSRTSPWGEQYFGPGTRLTVT.

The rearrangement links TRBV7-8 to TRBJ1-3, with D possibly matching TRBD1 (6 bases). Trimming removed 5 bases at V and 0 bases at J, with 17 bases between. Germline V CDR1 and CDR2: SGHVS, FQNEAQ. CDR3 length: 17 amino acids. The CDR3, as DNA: TGTGCCAGCAGCCCGAACGACGACAGGTTCTCTGGAAACACCATATATTTT. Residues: CASSPNDDRFSGNTIYF.

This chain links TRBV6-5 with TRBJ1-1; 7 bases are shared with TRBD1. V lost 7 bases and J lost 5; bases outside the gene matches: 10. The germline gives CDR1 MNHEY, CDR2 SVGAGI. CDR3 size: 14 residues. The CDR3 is CASKADRILTEAFF. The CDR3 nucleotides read TGTGCCAGCAAGGCGGACAGGATATTGACTGAAGCTTTCTTT.

CDR3 in DNA: TGCGCCAGGCCCCCCCCCTTACAGGGTCCCCAGAACACCGGGGAGCTGTTTTTT. Its translation: CARPPPLQGPQNTGELFF. The chain couples TRBV5-1 to TRBJ2-2, with a tentative D call TRBD1 (6 bases). The CDR3 spans 18 residues. Per germline, CDR1 SGHRS and CDR2 YFSETQ. Trimming removed 8 bases from V and 1 base from J, with 24 bases in between.

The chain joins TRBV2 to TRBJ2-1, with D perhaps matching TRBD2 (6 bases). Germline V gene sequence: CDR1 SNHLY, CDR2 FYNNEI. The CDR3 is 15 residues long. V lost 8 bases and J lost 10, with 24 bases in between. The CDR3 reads CASVGGDTREREQFF. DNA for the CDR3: TGTGCCAGCGTGGGAGGAGACACCCGAGAGCGGGAGCAGTTCTTC. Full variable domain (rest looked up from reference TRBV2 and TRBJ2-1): EPEVTQTPSHQVTQMGQEVILRCVPISNHLYFYWYRQILGQKVEFLVSFYNNEISEKSEIFDDQFSVERPDGSNFTLKIRSTKLEDSAMYFCASVGGDTREREQFFGPGTRLTVL.

CDR3 sequence reads: CASSLGTGRSEQYF. DNA of the CDR3: TGCGCCAGCAGCTTAGGGACAGGCAGGAGCGAGCAGTACTTC. The rearrangement links TRBV5-1 to TRBJ2-7, with 8 bases identical to TRBD1. The germline V gene encodes CDR1 SGHRS and CDR2 YFSETQ. There are 14 residues in the CDR3. V gave up 2 bases and J gave up 6 bases; unmatched junction bases: 7.

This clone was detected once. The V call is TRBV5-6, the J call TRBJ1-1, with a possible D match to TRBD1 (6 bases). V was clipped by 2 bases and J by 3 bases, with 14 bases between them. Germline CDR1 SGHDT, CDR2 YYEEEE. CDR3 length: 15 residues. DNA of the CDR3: TGTGCCAGCAGCTTTCAAGGACAGTTGGACACTGAAGCTTTCTTT. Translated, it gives CASSFQGQLDTEAFF.

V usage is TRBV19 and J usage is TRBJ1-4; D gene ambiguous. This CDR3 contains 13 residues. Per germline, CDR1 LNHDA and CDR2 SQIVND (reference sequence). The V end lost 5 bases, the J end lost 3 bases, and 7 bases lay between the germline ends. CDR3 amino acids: CASSSLANEKLFF. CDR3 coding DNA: TGTGCCAGTAGTTCGTTGGCTAATGAAAAACTGTTTTTT.

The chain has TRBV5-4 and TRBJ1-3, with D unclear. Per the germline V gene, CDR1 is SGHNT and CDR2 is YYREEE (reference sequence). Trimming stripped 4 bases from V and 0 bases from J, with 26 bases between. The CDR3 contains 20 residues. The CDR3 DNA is TGTGCCAGCAGCCGCATCCCATTGCGGCAGTTCCCTTACTCTGGAAACACCATATATTTT. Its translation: CASSRIPLRQFPYSGNTIYF.

The CDR3 DNA is TGTGCCAGCAGTGAAGCGGGGGGGCCGGGCAATGAGCAGTTCTTC. Encoded protein: CASSEAGGPGNEQFF. The chain has TRBV2 and TRBJ2-1, with D perhaps TRBD2 (7 bases). Germline CDR1 SNHLY, CDR2 FYNNEI. Trimming cost V 0 bases and J 6 bases, with 12 bases left between them. The CDR3 has 15 residues.

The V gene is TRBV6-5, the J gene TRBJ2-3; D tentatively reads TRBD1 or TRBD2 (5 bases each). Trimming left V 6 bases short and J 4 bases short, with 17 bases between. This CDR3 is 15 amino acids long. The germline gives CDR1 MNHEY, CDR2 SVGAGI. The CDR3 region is CASRGDRTSPDTQYF. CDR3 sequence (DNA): TGTGCCAGCAGGGGGGACCGTACCTCCCCAGATACGCAGTATTTT.

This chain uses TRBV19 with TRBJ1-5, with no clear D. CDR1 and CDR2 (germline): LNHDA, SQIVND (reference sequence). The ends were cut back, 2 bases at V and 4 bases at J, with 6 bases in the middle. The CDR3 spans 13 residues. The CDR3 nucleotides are TGTGCCAGTAGTATAACCCCGAATCAGCCCCAGCATTTT. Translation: CASSITPNQPQHF.

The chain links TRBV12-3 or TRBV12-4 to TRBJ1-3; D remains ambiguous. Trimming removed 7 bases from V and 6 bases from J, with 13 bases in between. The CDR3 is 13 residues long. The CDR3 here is CASTPVGPNTIYF. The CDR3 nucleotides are TGTGCCAGCACCCCCGTAGGGCCAAACACCATATATTTT.

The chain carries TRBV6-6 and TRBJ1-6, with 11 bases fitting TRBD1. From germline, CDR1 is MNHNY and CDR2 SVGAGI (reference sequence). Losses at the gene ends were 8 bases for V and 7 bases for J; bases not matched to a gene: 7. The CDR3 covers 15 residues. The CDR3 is CASLGQGALNSPLHF. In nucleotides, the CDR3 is TGTGCCAGCCTAGGACAGGGGGCGCTGAATTCACCCCTCCACTTT.

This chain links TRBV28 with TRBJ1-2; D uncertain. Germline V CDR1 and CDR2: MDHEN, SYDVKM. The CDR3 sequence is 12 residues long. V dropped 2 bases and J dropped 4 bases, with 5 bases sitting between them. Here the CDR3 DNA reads TGTGCCAGCAGTTTAGGCTCCTATGGCTACACCTTC. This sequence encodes CASSLGSYGYTF.

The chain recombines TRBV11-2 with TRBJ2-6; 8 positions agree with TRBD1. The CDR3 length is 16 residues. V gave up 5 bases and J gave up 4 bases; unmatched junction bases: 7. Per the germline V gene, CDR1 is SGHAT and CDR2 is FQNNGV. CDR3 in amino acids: CASSARGPGGANVLTF. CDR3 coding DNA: TGTGCCAGCAGCGCCAGGGGGCCGGGCGGGGCCAACGTCCTGACTTTC. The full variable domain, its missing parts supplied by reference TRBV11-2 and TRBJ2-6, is EAGVAQSPRYKIIEKRQSVAFWCNPISGHATLYWYQQILGQGPKLLIQFQNNGVVDDSQLPKDRFSAERLKGVDSTLKIQPAKLEDSAVYLCASSARGPGGANVLTFGAGSRLTVL.

CDR3 residues: CASIRDSGIGNTIYF. As DNA, the CDR3 is TGTGCCAGCATTAGGGACTCCGGAATTGGAAACACCATATATTTT. The V and J genes are TRBV2 and TRBJ1-3, with a weak D call TRBD1 (5 bases). Per germline, CDR1 SNHLY and CDR2 FYNNEI. V lost 7 bases to trimming and J lost 3 bases, with 16 bases between them. This CDR3 spans 15 amino acids.

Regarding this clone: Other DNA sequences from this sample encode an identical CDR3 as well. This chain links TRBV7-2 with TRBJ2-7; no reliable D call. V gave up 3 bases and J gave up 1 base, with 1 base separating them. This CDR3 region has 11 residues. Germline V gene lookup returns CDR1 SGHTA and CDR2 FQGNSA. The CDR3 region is CASSLSYEQYF. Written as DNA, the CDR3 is TGTGCCAGCAGCTTGTCCTACGAGCAGTACTTC.

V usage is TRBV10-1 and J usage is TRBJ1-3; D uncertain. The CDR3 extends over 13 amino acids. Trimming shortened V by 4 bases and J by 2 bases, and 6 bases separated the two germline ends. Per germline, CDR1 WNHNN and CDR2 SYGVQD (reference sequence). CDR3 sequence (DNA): TGCGCCAGCAGTGCAACAGCTGGAAACACCATATATTTT. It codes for CASSATAGNTIYF.

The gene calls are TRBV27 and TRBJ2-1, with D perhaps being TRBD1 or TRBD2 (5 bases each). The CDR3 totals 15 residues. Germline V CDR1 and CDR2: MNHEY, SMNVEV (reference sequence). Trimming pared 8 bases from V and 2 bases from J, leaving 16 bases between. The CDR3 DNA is TGTGCCAGCCGCGAGGAAGGGACGACCTACAATGAGCAGTTCTTC. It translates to CASREEGTTYNEQFF.

The CDR3 loop reads CASSLGFGNNEQFF. The CDR3 DNA reads TGTGCCAGCAGCTTAGGGTTTGGGAACAATGAGCAGTTCTTC. This chain uses TRBV11-3 with TRBJ2-1; no clear D. Germline CDR1 and CDR2: SGHNT and YENEEA. Trimming shortened V by 1 base and J by 5 bases, and 9 bases separated the two germline ends. The CDR3 loop spans 14 amino acids.

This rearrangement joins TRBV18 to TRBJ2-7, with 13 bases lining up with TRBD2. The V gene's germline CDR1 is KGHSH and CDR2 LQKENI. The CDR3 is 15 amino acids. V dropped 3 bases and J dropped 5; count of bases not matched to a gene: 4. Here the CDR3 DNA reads TGTGCCAGCTCACCGAGACTAGCGGGGGGCCACGAGCAGTACTTC. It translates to CASSPRLAGGHEQYF.

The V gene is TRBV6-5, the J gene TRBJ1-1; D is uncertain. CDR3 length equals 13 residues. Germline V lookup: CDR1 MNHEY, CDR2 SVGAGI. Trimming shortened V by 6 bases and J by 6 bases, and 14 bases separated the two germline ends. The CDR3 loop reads CASRPLPASEAFF. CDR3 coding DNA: TGTGCCAGCAGACCCCTACCTGCGTCTGAAGCTTTCTTT.

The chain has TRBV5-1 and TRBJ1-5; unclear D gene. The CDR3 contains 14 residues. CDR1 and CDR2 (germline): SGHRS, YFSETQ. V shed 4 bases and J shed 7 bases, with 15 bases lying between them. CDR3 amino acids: CASSVDGLSQPQHF. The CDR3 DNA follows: TGCGCCAGCAGCGTTGACGGACTCTCGCAGCCCCAGCATTTT.